Detailed here is one TCR beta chain. Its antigen is unknown. Because the CDR3 is missing its conserved closing phenylalanine or tryptophan, this is likely a read error. The data derive from a study of blood T cells in healthy people across ages (dated by TCRdb to the mid-2010s). Concerning the study at large: In model experiments, roughly one uniquely barcoded TCR beta cDNA molecule per two T cells was captured by template switching. Using the same blood draw, the study looked at two additional independent replicas of 1 million unique cDNA reads for two donors, one aged 18 to 29 and the other aged 80 or older. To avoid experimental bias, donors of different ages were randomly spread across the sequencing lanes. The donors were divided into four age groups: young (average approximately 17 years), middle-aged (about 39), aged (approximately 62) and long-lived (more than 75). Using deep sequencing normalized with unique cDNA molecular identifiers, the study measured how TCR beta repertoire diversity changes with age. Findings and caveats that apply to the study as a whole: Compared with the aged group, the long-lived group had more naive CD4+ T cells, fewer expanded clones and increased TCR diversity, suggesting age selection. Observed TCR beta diversity per million T cells fell roughly linearly with age, and a significant reduction was already apparent by age roughly 40. Estimates of total diversity based on one million sequenced T cells were considered lower bounds and underestimates. Conclusive comparison of naive and antigen-experienced compartments was prevented by the profiling of bulk unsorted PBMCs. Observed TCR beta diversity correlated strongly with the percentage of naive T cells measured by flow cytometry. Because the CMV infection status of the donors was unknown, age-related changes in expanded clonotypes may potentially have been confounded.

Trimming leaves V shorter by 2 bases and J shorter by 11 bases, with the junction holding 8 bases beyond the gene matches. For CDR1 and CDR2, the germline V gene (reference sequence) lists LGHDT and YNNKEL. The CDR3 is 13 residues long, ends included. This entry keeps only the CDR3 DNA: 39 bases, framed from base 1. The method was 5' RACE. For sequencing, an Illumina HiSeq 2500 was employed. A second about 7 to 11 cycle PCR used a sample-barcoded 5' primer and a J-beta primer mix. A unique molecular identifier was introduced onto each TCR beta cDNA molecule by a template-switch 5' adaptor carrying 12 random nucleotides. At least 3 million CDR3-containing paired-end reads were obtained from each sample. The Mint cDNA synthesis kit, primed by a TRBC-specific oligonucleotide, was used to synthesize first-strand cDNA from all RNA. Following uracil-DNA glycosylase treatment, all cDNA underwent a first 18-cycle PCR with the universal primers M1SS and BC2_uni_R. The authors' analysis ran thus. For normalization, 1 million high-quality reads were randomly selected from each sample, with every read carrying a distinct molecular identifier. Reads with shared molecular identifiers were discarded instead of being binned into consensus sequences. MiTCR, set to a Q25 quality threshold and the strictest error-elimination algorithm, was used for CDR3 identification, clonotype clustering and error correction. A nonparametric unseen species model with Euler transformation was used to estimate lower-bound total TCR beta diversity. The public sequencing data were trimmed at Q25 with fastp and processed into clonotypes with MiXCR by TCRdb, which kept only in-frame beta chains. Entries are consolidated by CDR3 protein sequence, retaining the most common genes and DNA. The V and J calls were determined by TCRdb, not by the authors. The sample table lists some 290,000 distinct CDR3 sequences, around 29% of them with a count of one. The ten largest account for 29% of the sample.

The donors were 40 or so Caucasian individuals from Russia, aged about 6 to 95 years, who were systemically healthy. Ten milliliters of peripheral blood were collected from each donor into EDTA-treated Vacutainer tubes. PBMCs were isolated by Ficoll-Paque density-gradient centrifugation, with at least 7 million obtained per sample. Total RNA, at least 5.5 micrograms per sample, was extracted from PBMCs with Trizol reagent. Naive CD45RAhigh/CD27high T cell percentages were measured by flow cytometry on a PBMC aliquot from every donor. In this chain, TRBV3-1 is recombined with TRBJ1-1, and 7 junctional nucleotides match TRBD1. The sequencing sample was made of blood. This TCR derives from an older woman in good health. In nucleotides, the sequence is TGTGCCAGCAGCCAAATACAGGGGAGGGGGGCTTTCCTT. Its coded protein is CASSQIQGRGAFL.